A selection of T cell receptor beta chains follows, all from one sample in a study of T cell repertoires in cytomegalovirus infection. TCRdb used MiXCR to reprocess the reads, holding one entry per CDR3 protein. Of approximately 180,000 distinct CDR3 sequences in the sample, roughly 20% were seen once. Sequencing was carried out using PBMCs. These receptors all come from a human donor in good health (CMV status not recorded). Some clones in this sample may be carry-over from other donors' samples. Both conserved end residues are part of each CDR3. The D gene is left open where the match is weak. Some rows mark clone size as missing; the rest say once, few, many or name a class of expanded clone.

V gene,D gene,clone size,J gene,CDR3 DNA,CDR3 protein
TRBV12-3/TRBV12-4,TRBD2,many,TRBJ2-1,TGTGCCAGCAGCTCTCCGGGAGGGCGCGTCAATGAGCAGTTCTTC,CASSSPGGRVNEQFF
TRBV6-2/TRBV6-3,NA,few,TRBJ2-7,TGTGCCAGCAGTAAGGTGACAGGAGGCTACGAGCAGTACTTC,CASSKVTGGYEQYF
TRBV7-3,TRBD2,few,TRBJ2-3,TGTGCCAGCAGCTTATTCCTGCGGGAGGATTGGACAGATACGCAGTATTTT,CASSLFLREDWTDTQYF
TRBV19,TRBD1,NA,TRBJ1-5,TGTGCCAGTAGTATCTGGCAGGGGGAGAATCAGCCCCAGCATTTT,CASSIWQGENQPQHF
TRBV9,TRBD1,few,TRBJ2-7,TGTGCCAGCAGCGCGGGACAGCCTTCCTACGAGCAGTACTTC,CASSAGQPSYEQYF
TRBV5-1,NA,NA,TRBJ1-1,TGCGCCAGCAGCTTGAAATTCGGACGCAGCACGGACACTGAAGCTTTCTTT,CASSLKFGRSTDTEAFF
TRBV6-5,NA,NA,TRBJ2-2,TGTGCCAGCAGTTACTATAAGACCGGGGAGCTGTTTTTT,CASSYYKTGELFF
TRBV25-1,NA,few,TRBJ2-5,TGTGCCAGCATTGGGGGCGGACCCCAAGAGACCCAGTACTTC,CASIGGGPQETQYF
TRBV5-1,NA,NA,TRBJ2-3,TGCGCCAGCAGCCCTAACTGGGGGATGGGGGGCACAGATACGCAGTATTTT,CASSPNWGMGGTDTQYF
TRBV12-3/TRBV12-4,NA,many,TRBJ1-1,TGTGCCAGCAGCCCGGGACAGAACACTGAAGCTTTCTTT,CASSPGQNTEAFF
TRBV11-2,TRBD1,few,TRBJ2-3,TGTGCCAGCAGCTTATGGGACAGGGAGACAGATACGCAGTATTTT,CASSLWDRETDTQYF
TRBV5-5,NA,NA,TRBJ2-1,TGTGCCAGCAGCTTGTCCCCCCTCGGGACTCACTACAATGAGCAGTTCTTC,CASSLSPLGTHYNEQFF
TRBV7-3,TRBD1,few,TRBJ1-2,TGTGCCAGCAGCCCCAGCCGGACAGGGCAGTATGACTATGGCTACACCTTC,CASSPSRTGQYDYGYTF
TRBV4-2,NA,NA,TRBJ1-2,TGTGCCAGCAGCCAGGAAGGGGGGAGGAATGGCTACACCTTC,CASSQEGGRNGYTF
TRBV20-1,NA,NA,TRBJ2-5,TGCAGTGCTAGAGGGGTTTACCCGGCCCAAGAGACCCAGTACTTC,CSARGVYPAQETQYF
TRBV5-1,TRBD1,NA,TRBJ2-5,TGCGCCAGCAGCTTGGAAGCAGGGGGCAGGCGAGAGACCCAGTACTTC,CASSLEAGGRRETQYF
TRBV5-4,TRBD2,NA,TRBJ2-3,TGTGCCAGCGGACTCGGGACTAGCGGTATCACAGATACGCAGTATTTT,CASGLGTSGITDTQYF
TRBV27,NA,NA,TRBJ2-5,TGTGCCAGCAGTATGTGGACTGGAAAGTACCAAGAGACCCAGTACTTC,CASSMWTGKYQETQYF
TRBV14,TRBD1,few,TRBJ1-2,TGTGCCAGCAGCCAATCGGACAGGCCTAACTATGGCTACACCTTC,CASSQSDRPNYGYTF
TRBV7-9,TRBD1,NA,TRBJ2-7,TGTGCCAGCAGCCCGGGACAGGGAGATTCCTACGAGCAGTACTTC,CASSPGQGDSYEQYF
TRBV7-2,NA,many,TRBJ2-3,TGTGCCAGCAGCCCCCGGCCTTCGAATACGCAGTATTTT,CASSPRPSNTQYF
TRBV7-2,NA,many,TRBJ2-4,TGTGCCAGCAGCTTATCCCGAAACATTCAGTACTTC,CASSLSRNIQYF
TRBV12-3/TRBV12-4,TRBD2,NA,TRBJ2-5,TGTGCCAGCAGTTTACTCGCGGGGGGCTACCAAGAGACCCAGTACTTC,CASSLLAGGYQETQYF
TRBV12-5,NA,few,TRBJ1-1,TGTGCTAGTGGTTTGGTAAGTGGGGGCCACACTGAAGCTTTCTTT,CASGLVSGGHTEAFF
TRBV7-2,TRBD2,many,TRBJ2-3,TGTGCCAGAGTGGCGGGGGGGACAGATACGCAGTATTTT,CARVAGGTDTQYF
TRBV6-1,TRBD2,many,TRBJ2-7,TGTGCCAGCAGTGGGACTAGCGGACCCTACGAGCAGTACTTC,CASSGTSGPYEQYF
TRBV7-9,NA,NA,TRBJ2-5,TGTGCCAGCAGCTTAGGAGGTTTTCAAGAGACCCAGTACTTC,CASSLGGFQETQYF
TRBV7-3,NA,NA,TRBJ2-7,TGTGCCAGCAGCTTAAAATCCAGCTCGGACGGATCCTACGAGCAGTACTTC,CASSLKSSSDGSYEQYF
TRBV7-2,NA,few,TRBJ2-7,TGTGCCAGCAGCGAGGGTTTTGCGGGACCCTACGAGCAGTACTTC,CASSEGFAGPYEQYF
TRBV5-1,NA,NA,TRBJ1-2,TGCGCCAGCAGCTTGGATAGGGACCACTATGGCTACACCTTC,CASSLDRDHYGYTF
TRBV11-2,NA,NA,TRBJ1-2,TGTGCCAGCAGCTTAGATAAAGGCAGTGGCTACACCTTC,CASSLDKGSGYTF
TRBV5-1,TRBD1,many,TRBJ2-7,TGCGCCAGCAGCTGGGGGACAGGGGGACAGCGAGACACCTCCGAGCAGTACTTC,CASSWGTGGQRDTSEQYF
TRBV7-9,NA,many,TRBJ2-7,TGTGCCAGCAGCACGACGGCCTACGAGCAGTACTTC,CASSTTAYEQYF
TRBV7-9,NA,many,TRBJ2-7,TGTGCCAGCAGCTTAGAGACAGGCGGCGAGTACTTC,CASSLETGGEYF
TRBV7-2,NA,NA,TRBJ2-7,TGTGCCAGCAGCCCCCTTCGAGTGGGAGTCGCCTACGAGCAGTACTTC,CASSPLRVGVAYEQYF
TRBV7-8,NA,many,TRBJ2-7,TGTGCCAGCAGCCGTAGCGAGCTCTTTTACGAGCAGTACTTC,CASSRSELFYEQYF
TRBV6-1,TRBD1,NA,TRBJ2-4,TGTGCCAGCAGGGGACAGGGGCCTTCCGGGACCAAAAACATTCAGTACTTC,CASRGQGPSGTKNIQYF
TRBV12-3/TRBV12-4,NA,many,TRBJ2-6,TGTGCCAGCAGCTTTGAGTCCGTCCTGACTTTC,CASSFESVLTF
TRBV4-3,NA,many,TRBJ2-6,TGCGCCAGCAGCCAAGATACCCCATCGAGGGGGGCCAACGTCCTGACTTTC,CASSQDTPSRGANVLTF
TRBV25-1,TRBD1,NA,TRBJ1-6,TGTGCCAGCAGTGGGAGACAGGGGAGCTCCTATAATTCACCCCTCCACTTT,CASSGRQGSSYNSPLHF
TRBV12-3/TRBV12-4,TRBD2,NA,TRBJ2-7,TGTGCCAGCAGTTTAGAGTTCCCAGCGGGACTCTCCTACGAGCAGTACTTC,CASSLEFPAGLSYEQYF
TRBV12-5,NA,NA,TRBJ2-1,TGTGCTAGTGGTTTAGTCAATGAGCAGTTCTTC,CASGLVNEQFF
TRBV7-2,NA,many,TRBJ1-1,TGTGCCAGCAGCTTAGGATCTGAAGCTTTCTTT,CASSLGSEAFF
TRBV7-9,TRBD2,many,TRBJ2-7,TGTGCCAGCAGCTTAGCTAGCGGGAGTACTTCCCACGAGCAGTACTTC,CASSLASGSTSHEQYF
TRBV12-3/TRBV12-4,TRBD1,many,TRBJ1-1,TGTGCCAGCAGTCCCCCGGGACAGTTGAACACTGAAGCTTTCTTT,CASSPPGQLNTEAFF
TRBV7-2,TRBD1,NA,TRBJ2-1,TGTGCCAGCAGCCGACAATCCGGGACAGGGAACAATGAGCAGTTCTTC,CASSRQSGTGNNEQFF
TRBV12-3/TRBV12-4,NA,NA,TRBJ2-3,TGTGCCAGCCGAACGACGGAGGCAGATACGCAGTATTTT,CASRTTEADTQYF
TRBV18,NA,many,TRBJ1-2,TGTGCCAGCTCACCAGTTGGAGACTATGGCTACACCTTC,CASSPVGDYGYTF
TRBV7-8,NA,NA,TRBJ2-5,TGTGCCAGCAGCCCAGACGGGGTCGGGCGGCGAGAGACCCAGTACTTC,CASSPDGVGRRETQYF
TRBV19,NA,NA,TRBJ1-6,TGTGCCAGTAGTCAATACGACACAGTGACGAGCTCCTATAATTCACCCCTCCACTTT,CASSQYDTVTSSYNSPLHF